This T cell receptor beta chain was sequenced during a study of blood T cell repertoires in COVID-19. Study at large: Sources were T cells, B-cell-depleted T cells, or PBMCs; the material itself was cDNA or gDNA.

Produced via immunoSEQ multiplex PCR; TCRdb's table is partial and in-frame only. The table lists approximately 210,000 clones, roughly four fifths of them singletons. The study assigned cohorts using participant-reported clinical history. Donors in Cohort 3 counted as recovered after two negative PCRs, clearance, or symptom resolution. Losses at the gene ends were 6 bases for V and 5 bases for J; bases not matched to a gene: 3. Germline CDR1 is MNHEY and CDR2 is SVGAGI. The CDR3 covers 12 residues. The chain recombines TRBV6-5 with TRBJ2-5; 7 nucleotides agree with TRBD2. The sequenced sample consisted of PBMCs or T cells enriched from blood (not recorded which). The receptor was isolated from a man between 40 and 49 years old who had recovered from COVID-19. In DNA form, the CDR3 reads TGTGCCAGCAGCAGCGGGGAGGAGACCCAGTACTTC. Translation: CASSSGEETQYF.